One and the same sample provided the 4 T cell receptor beta chains below, sequenced in a study of lymphopenia after photon versus proton radiotherapy. The assay was immunoSEQ multiplex PCR, and TCRdb's table has in-frame clones only and misses some. The data hold 150,000 to 200,000 clones, with approximately 91% observed a single time. Sequencing was performed on peripheral blood, taken from a patient treated with photon-based radiotherapy. Source of these receptors: a middle-aged man with gastric cancer.

Comment on this clone: This CDR3 is also generated by other DNA sequences in the sample. The rearrangement links TRBV5-5 to TRBJ2-7, with D uncertain. The CDR3 length is 13 residues. The V and J ends lost 1 base and 1 base respectively, with 6 bases between them. Germline V CDR1 and CDR2: SGHKS, YYEKEE (reference sequence). CDR3: CASSLTSSYEQYF. In DNA form, the CDR3 reads TGTGCCAGCAGCTTGACATCTTCCTACGAGCAGTACTTC. Based on the CDR3 plus reference TRBV5-5 and TRBJ2-7, the full variable domain is DAGVTQSPTHLIKTRGQQVTLRCSPISGHKSVSWYQQVLGQGPQFIFQYYEKEERGRGNFPDRFSARQFPNYSSELNVNALLLGDSALYLCASSLTSSYEQYFGPGTRLTVT.

This chain links TRBV27 with TRBJ2-7; D call uncertain. The ends were cut back, 0 bases at V and 1 base at J, with 4 bases in the middle. The CDR3 totals 13 residues. CDR1 MNHEY and CDR2 SMNVEV come from the germline V gene (reference sequence). CDR3 sequence (DNA): TGTGCCAGCAGTTTATCGTGGTCCTACGAGCAGTACTTC. Its protein product is CASSLSWSYEQYF.

The chain couples TRBV5-4 to TRBJ2-5; tentatively, D is TRBD2 (6 bases). This CDR3 spans 14 amino acids. Trimming shortened V by 0 bases and J by 3 bases, and 9 bases separated the two germline ends. The germline CDR1 and CDR2 sequences are SGHNT and YYREEE (reference sequence). CDR3 coding DNA: TGTGCCAGCAGCTTGGGGGGGACTGAAGAGACCCAGTACTTC. Its translation is CASSLGGTEETQYF.

The chain employs TRBV6-1 and TRBJ2-7; 10 bases match TRBD2. The CDR3 contains 16 residues. Germline CDR1 and CDR2: MNHNS and SASEGT. The V segment lost 0 bases and the J segment 3 bases; nucleotides outside the gene matches: 5. The CDR3: CASSEAGGLAVYEQYF. CDR3 nucleotide sequence: TGTGCCAGCAGTGAAGCTGGAGGACTAGCGGTCTACGAGCAGTACTTC.